These T cell receptor beta chains were read from a single sample in a study of identical twins. TCRdb ran MiXCR on the 5' RACE reads and lists one entry per CDR3 protein. The table records 1.5 million to 2 million distinct CDR3 sequences, 25% to 35% of them present only once. The sample comprised cord blood. Receptors were obtained from a newborn girl in good health. CDR3s include the opening cysteine and the closing phenylalanine or tryptophan. A D gene is named only where the DNA matches it firmly. Rows may omit the clone size; those that give it use once, few, many or a size class.

-	TRBV6-6	TRBJ2-7	TRBD1	CASSYDRDRERKSYEQYF	TGTGCCAGCAGTTACGATCGGGACAGGGAAAGGAAATCCTACGAGCAGTACTTC
-	TRBV27	TRBJ2-7	TRBD2	CASSSLGEGFSYEQYF	TGTGCCAGCAGTTCTTTGGGGGAGGGTTTCTCCTACGAGCAGTACTTC
once	TRBV2	TRBJ1-2	TRBD1	CASSEGWTGMDYGYTF	TGTGCCAGCAGTGAAGGGTGGACAGGAATGGACTATGGCTACACCTTC
-	TRBV4-2	TRBJ2-5	-	CASSQDRPTQETQYF	TGTGCCAGCAGCCAAGATCGGCCGACCCAAGAGACCCAGTACTTC
-	TRBV7-2	TRBJ2-3	-	CASSPRHFSTDTQYF	TGTGCCAGCAGCCCACGACACTTTAGCACAGATACGCAGTATTTT
-	TRBV2	TRBJ2-3	TRBD2	CASRYRTSGSTDTQYF	TGTGCCAGCAGGTACCGGACTAGCGGGAGCACAGATACGCAGTATTTT
-	TRBV3-1	TRBJ2-7	TRBD2	CASSQTSGGKHSYEQYF	TGTGCCAGCAGCCAGACTAGCGGGGGAAAACACTCCTACGAGCAGTACTTC
few	TRBV7-8	TRBJ2-1	TRBD1	CASSQRTGPSYNEQFF	TGTGCCAGTAGCCAACGGACAGGGCCCTCCTACAATGAGCAGTTCTTC
-	TRBV6-1	TRBJ2-1	-	CASRIYYNEQFF	TGTGCCAGCAGGATCTACTACAATGAGCAGTTCTTC
-	TRBV29-1	TRBJ1-2	TRBD1	CSVESQGDGYTF	TGCAGCGTTGAATCGCAGGGGGATGGCTACACCTTC
few	TRBV27	TRBJ2-5	-	CASSLIGGSGRETQYF	TGTGCCAGCAGTTTAATAGGGGGTTCCGGGAGGGAGACCCAGTACTTC
-	TRBV20-1	TRBJ2-7	-	CSARVWTSYEQYF	TGCAGTGCTAGGGTCTGGACCTCCTACGAGCAGTACTTC
-	TRBV20-1	TRBJ2-7	-	CSARSELGMDEQYF	TGCAGTGCTAGATCAGAGCTGGGTATGGACGAGCAGTACTTC
-	TRBV20-1	TRBJ1-2	-	CSARDYAGWGLGGYTF	TGCAGTGCTAGAGATTATGCAGGGTGGGGGTTAGGTGGCTACACCTTC
few	TRBV25-1	TRBJ1-6	TRBD1	CASSGQVYNSPLHF	TGTGCCAGCAGCGGACAGGTTTATAATTCACCCCTCCACTTT
-	TRBV11-2	TRBJ2-2	-	CASSPPRGPTGELFF	TGTGCCAGCAGCCCCCCCCGGGGTCCCACCGGGGAGCTGTTTTTT
few	TRBV10-1	TRBJ1-2	TRBD1	CASSEKGTGGFYGYTF	TGCGCCAGCAGCGAAAAGGGGACAGGGGGCTTCTATGGCTACACCTTC
many	TRBV5-1	TRBJ2-1	-	CASSLARMTPNEQFF	TGCGCCAGCAGCTTGGCAAGAATGACTCCTAATGAGCAGTTCTTC
-	TRBV9	TRBJ2-1	-	CASSGRLASYNEQFF	TGTGCCAGCAGCGGGCGGCTAGCGTCCTACAATGAGCAGTTCTTC
few	TRBV28	TRBJ1-4	TRBD1	CASSLGTGRYEKLFF	TGTGCCAGCAGTCTCGGGACAGGGAGGTATGAAAAACTGTTTTTT
-	TRBV29-1	TRBJ2-1	-	CSVVGGEQFF	TGCAGCGTTGTCGGGGGTGAGCAGTTCTTC
-	TRBV7-8	TRBJ1-4	-	CASSLIREKLFF	TGTGCCAGCAGCTTAATACGAGAAAAACTGTTTTTT
-	TRBV28	TRBJ2-1	TRBD1	CASKHGDREYNEQFF	TGTGCCAGCAAACACGGGGACAGGGAGTACAATGAGCAGTTCTTC
few	TRBV20-1	TRBJ2-1	TRBD2	CRPASGTPREQFF	TGCAGGCCCGCTAGCGGGACGCCTAGGGAGCAGTTCTTC
few	TRBV4-1	TRBJ1-4	-	CASSIQGVPNEKLFF	TGCGCCAGCAGCATCCAGGGAGTCCCTAATGAAAAACTGTTTTTT
-	TRBV27	TRBJ1-6	-	CASRRGGPDSPLHF	TGTGCCAGCAGAAGGGGGGGACCCGATTCACCCCTCCACTTT
few	TRBV10-3	TRBJ1-5	TRBD1	CAISEQGVGQPQHF	TGTGCCATCAGTGAACAGGGGGTTGGTCAGCCCCAGCATTTT
many	TRBV29-1	TRBJ2-5	TRBD2	CSVADRTRLETQYF	TGCAGCGTTGCCGACCGGACTAGACTAGAGACCCAGTACTTC
-	TRBV20-1	TRBJ2-7	-	CSARVTGVTYEQYF	TGCAGTGCTAGAGTTACGGGGGTAACCTACGAGCAGTACTTC
-	TRBV4-1	TRBJ1-2	-	CASSQVPGPNNYGYTF	TGCGCCAGCAGCCAAGTTCCGGGACCGAATAACTATGGCTACACCTTC
-	TRBV12-3/TRBV12-4	TRBJ2-3	TRBD2	CASGLAGAGLGTQYF	TGTGCCAGCGGATTAGCGGGAGCGGGCCTAGGTACGCAGTATTTT
many	TRBV9	TRBJ1-2	TRBD1	CASSVGGGNYGYTF	TGTGCCAGCAGCGTTGGAGGGGGCAACTATGGCTACACCTTC
-	TRBV2	TRBJ2-1	-	CASSQRGTASSYNEQFF	TGTGCCAGCAGTCAGAGGGGAACAGCGAGCTCCTACAATGAGCAGTTCTTC
-	TRBV28	TRBJ1-5	TRBD1	CASSPGGQGNQPQHF	TGTGCCAGCAGTCCGGGGGGACAGGGGAATCAGCCCCAGCATTTT
-	TRBV4-2	TRBJ2-7	-	CASSPTHPTSEYEQYF	TGTGCCAGCAGCCCGACACACCCGACGTCGGAATACGAGCAGTACTTC
-	TRBV7-9	TRBJ2-7	-	CASSLGQFTYEQYF	TGTGCCAGCAGCTTAGGACAGTTTACCTACGAGCAGTACTTC
-	TRBV9	TRBJ2-1	TRBD2	CTSSVAGGLSLPYNEQFF	TGTACCAGCAGCGTAGCGGGGGGATTAAGCCTGCCCTACAATGAGCAGTTCTTC
-	TRBV20-1	TRBJ1-5	-	CSARGDYSNQPQHF	TGCAGTGCTAGAGGCGATTATAGCAATCAGCCCCAGCATTTT
few	TRBV3-1	TRBJ1-2	-	CASSQDQGGRSGYTF	TGTGCCAGCAGCCAAGATCAAGGGGGGAGGAGTGGCTACACCTTC
many	TRBV29-1	TRBJ2-5	TRBD2	CSGLAGQETQYF	TGCAGCGGACTAGCGGGGCAAGAGACCCAGTACTTC
-	TRBV6-1	TRBJ1-5	TRBD1	CASSEFGTGGGNQPQHF	TGTGCCAGCAGTGAGTTCGGGACAGGGGGCGGCAATCAGCCCCAGCATTTT
few	TRBV29-1	TRBJ2-1	-	CSVVVLVSYNEQFF	TGCAGCGTTGTGGTCCTAGTGTCCTACAATGAGCAGTTCTTC
-	TRBV29-1	TRBJ2-2	-	CSVEVGSVTGELFF	TGCAGCGTTGAAGTGGGTTCGGTCACCGGGGAGCTGTTTTTT
-	TRBV10-3	TRBJ2-7	-	CAIRAPEQGDSYEQYF	TGTGCCATCCGGGCCCCTGAACAGGGTGACTCCTACGAGCAGTACTTC
few	TRBV20-1	TRBJ1-4	-	CSASPTWGGYEKLFF	TGCAGTGCTAGCCCCACCTGGGGCGGTTATGAAAAACTGTTTTTT
-	TRBV14	TRBJ2-7	TRBD1	CASSQAGFTGTGFYEQYF	TGTGCCAGCAGCCAAGCGGGCTTTACCGGGACAGGGTTTTACGAGCAGTACTTC
-	TRBV20-1	TRBJ2-7	-	CSARYPSYNEQYF	TGCAGTGCTAGATATCCTAGCTACAATGAGCAGTACTTC
-	TRBV3-1	TRBJ2-1	TRBD2	CASSQSPGLVSYNEQFF	TGTGCCAGCAGCCAATCACCGGGACTAGTGAGCTACAATGAGCAGTTCTTC
-	TRBV7-2	TRBJ1-5	-	CASSLNRDSNQPQHF	TGTGCCAGCAGCTTAAACAGGGATAGCAATCAGCCCCAGCATTTT
-	TRBV14	TRBJ1-1	-	CASSQVAGRLMNTEAFF	TGTGCCAGCAGCCAAGTTGCGGGACGCCTTATGAACACTGAAGCTTTCTTT
few	TRBV3-1	TRBJ1-4	-	CASSQGGSVEKLFF	TGTGCCAGCAGCCAGGGGGGGTCTGTTGAAAAACTGTTTTTT
-	TRBV29-1	TRBJ2-3	TRBD1	CSVEGTGALTDTQYF	TGCAGCGTTGAAGGGACAGGGGCCCTAACAGATACGCAGTATTTT
-	TRBV6-1	TRBJ2-1	-	CASSETAGARYNEQFF	TGTGCCAGCAGTGAAACGGCGGGGGCCCGCTACAATGAGCAGTTCTTC
many	TRBV29-1	TRBJ2-1	-	CSVEVPGLEQFF	TGCAGCGTTGAAGTTCCAGGGCTTGAGCAGTTCTTC
-	TRBV19	TRBJ2-3	TRBD2	CASKRGAMTDTQYF	TGTGCCTCCAAGCGGGGGGCCATGACAGATACGCAGTATTTT